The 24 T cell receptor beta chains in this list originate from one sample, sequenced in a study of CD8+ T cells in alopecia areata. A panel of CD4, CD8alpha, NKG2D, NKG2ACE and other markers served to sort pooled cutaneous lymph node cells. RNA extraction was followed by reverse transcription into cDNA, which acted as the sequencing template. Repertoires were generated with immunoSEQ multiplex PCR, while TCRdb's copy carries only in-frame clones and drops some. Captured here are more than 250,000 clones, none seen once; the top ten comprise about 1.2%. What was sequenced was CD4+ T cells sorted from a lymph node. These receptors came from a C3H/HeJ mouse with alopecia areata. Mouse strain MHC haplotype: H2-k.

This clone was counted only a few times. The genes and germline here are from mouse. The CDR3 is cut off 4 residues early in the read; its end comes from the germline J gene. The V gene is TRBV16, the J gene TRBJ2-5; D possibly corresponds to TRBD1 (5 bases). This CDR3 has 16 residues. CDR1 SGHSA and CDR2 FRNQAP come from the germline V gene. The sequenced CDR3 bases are TGTGCAAGCAGCTTAGTCCCCAGGGAGGGAGAAGAC. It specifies CASSLVPREGED. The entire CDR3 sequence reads CASSLVPREGEDTQYF.

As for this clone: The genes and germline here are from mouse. The CDR3 bases that were read are TGTGCCAGCAGTACTCGCTGGGTCTAT. Its translation: CASSTRWVY. The full-length CDR3 reads as CASSTRWVYEQYF. The chain is built from TRBV19 and TRBJ2-7; the D gene is possibly TRBD2 (5 bases). Read sequence stops 4 residues before the CDR3 end, and the germline J gene provides the missing end. Per the germline V gene, CDR1 is FNHDT and CDR2 is SITEND (reference sequence). The CDR3 is made up of 13 amino acids. Trimming cost V 3 bases and J 3 bases, with 10 bases left between them.

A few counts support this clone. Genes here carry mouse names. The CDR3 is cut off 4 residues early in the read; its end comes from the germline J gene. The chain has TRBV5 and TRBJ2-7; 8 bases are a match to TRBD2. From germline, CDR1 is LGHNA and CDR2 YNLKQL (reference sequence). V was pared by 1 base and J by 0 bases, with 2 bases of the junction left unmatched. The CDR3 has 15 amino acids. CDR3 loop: CASSQGTGNSYEQYF. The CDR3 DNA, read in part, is TGTGCCAGCAGCCAAGGGACTGGGAACTCCTAT.

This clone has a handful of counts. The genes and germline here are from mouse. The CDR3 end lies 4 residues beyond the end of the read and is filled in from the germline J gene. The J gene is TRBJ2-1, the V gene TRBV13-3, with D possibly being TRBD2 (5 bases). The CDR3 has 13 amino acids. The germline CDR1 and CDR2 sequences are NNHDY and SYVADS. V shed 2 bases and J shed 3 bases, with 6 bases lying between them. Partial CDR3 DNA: TGTGCCAGCAGTGACTGGGCCTATGCT. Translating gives CASSDWAYA. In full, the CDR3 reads CASSDWAYAEQFF.

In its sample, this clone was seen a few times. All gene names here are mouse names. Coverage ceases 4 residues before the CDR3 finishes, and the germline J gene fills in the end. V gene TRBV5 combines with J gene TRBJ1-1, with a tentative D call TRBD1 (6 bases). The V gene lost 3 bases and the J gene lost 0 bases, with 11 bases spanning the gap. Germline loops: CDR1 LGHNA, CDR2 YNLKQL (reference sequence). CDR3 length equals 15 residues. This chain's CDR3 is CASSHRTASNTEVFF. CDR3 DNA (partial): TGTGCCAGCAGCCATAGGACAGCTTCAAACACA.

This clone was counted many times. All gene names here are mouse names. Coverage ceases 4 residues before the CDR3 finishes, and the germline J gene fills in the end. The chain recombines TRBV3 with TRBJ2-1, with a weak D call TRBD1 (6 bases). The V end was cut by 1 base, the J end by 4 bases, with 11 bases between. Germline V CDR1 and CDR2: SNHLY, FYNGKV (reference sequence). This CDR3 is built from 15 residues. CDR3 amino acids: CASSLEQGVYAEQFF. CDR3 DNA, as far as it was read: TGTGCCAGCAGCTTAGAACAGGGTGTTTATGCT.

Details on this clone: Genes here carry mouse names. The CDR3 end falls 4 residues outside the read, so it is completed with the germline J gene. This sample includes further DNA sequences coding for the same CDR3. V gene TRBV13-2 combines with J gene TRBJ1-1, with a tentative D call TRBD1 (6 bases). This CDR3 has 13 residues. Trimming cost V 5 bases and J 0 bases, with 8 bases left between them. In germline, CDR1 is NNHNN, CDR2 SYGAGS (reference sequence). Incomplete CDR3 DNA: TGTGCCAGCGGGGACAGATCAAACACA. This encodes CASGDRSNT. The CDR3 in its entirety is CASGDRSNTEVFF.

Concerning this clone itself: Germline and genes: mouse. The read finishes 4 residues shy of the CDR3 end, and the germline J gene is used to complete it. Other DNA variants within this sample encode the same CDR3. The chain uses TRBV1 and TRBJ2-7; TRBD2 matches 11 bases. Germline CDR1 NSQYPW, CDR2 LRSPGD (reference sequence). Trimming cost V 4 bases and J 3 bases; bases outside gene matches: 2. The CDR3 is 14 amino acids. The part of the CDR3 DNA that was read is TGCACCTGCAGTGGGACTGGGGGGCTCTAT. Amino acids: CTCSGTGGLY. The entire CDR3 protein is CTCSGTGGLYEQYF.

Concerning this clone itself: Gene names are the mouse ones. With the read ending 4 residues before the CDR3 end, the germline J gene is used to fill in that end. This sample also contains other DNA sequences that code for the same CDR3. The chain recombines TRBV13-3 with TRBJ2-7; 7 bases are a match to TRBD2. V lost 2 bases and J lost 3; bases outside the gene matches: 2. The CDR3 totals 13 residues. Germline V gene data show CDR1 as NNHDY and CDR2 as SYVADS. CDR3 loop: CASSEGGSYEQYF. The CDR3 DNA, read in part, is TGTGCCAGCAGTGAGGGGGGGAGCTAT.

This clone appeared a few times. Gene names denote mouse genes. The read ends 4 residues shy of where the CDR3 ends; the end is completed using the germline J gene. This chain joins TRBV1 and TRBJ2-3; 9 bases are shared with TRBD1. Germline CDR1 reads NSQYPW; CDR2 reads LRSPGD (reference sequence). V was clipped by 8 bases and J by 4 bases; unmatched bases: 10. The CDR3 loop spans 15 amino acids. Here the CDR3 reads CTCGRQGDSSETLYF. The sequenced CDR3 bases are TGCACCTGCGGAAGACAGGGGGATAGTTCAGAA.

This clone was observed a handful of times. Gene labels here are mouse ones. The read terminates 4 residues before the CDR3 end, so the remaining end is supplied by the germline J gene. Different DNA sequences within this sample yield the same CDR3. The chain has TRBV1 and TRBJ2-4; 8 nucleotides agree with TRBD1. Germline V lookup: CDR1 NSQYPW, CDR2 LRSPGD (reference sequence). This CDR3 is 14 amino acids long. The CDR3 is CTCSADPGGNTLYF. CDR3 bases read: TGCACCTGCAGTGCAGATCCAGGGGGCAAC.

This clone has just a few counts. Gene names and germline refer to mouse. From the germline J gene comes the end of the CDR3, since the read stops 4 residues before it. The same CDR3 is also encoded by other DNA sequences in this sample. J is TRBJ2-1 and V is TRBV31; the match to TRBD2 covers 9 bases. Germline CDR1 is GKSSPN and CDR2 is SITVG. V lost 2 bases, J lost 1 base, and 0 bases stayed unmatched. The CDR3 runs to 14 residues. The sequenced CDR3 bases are TGTGCCTGGAGTACTGGGGGGAACTATGCT. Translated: CAWSTGGNYA. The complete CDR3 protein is CAWSTGGNYAEQFF.

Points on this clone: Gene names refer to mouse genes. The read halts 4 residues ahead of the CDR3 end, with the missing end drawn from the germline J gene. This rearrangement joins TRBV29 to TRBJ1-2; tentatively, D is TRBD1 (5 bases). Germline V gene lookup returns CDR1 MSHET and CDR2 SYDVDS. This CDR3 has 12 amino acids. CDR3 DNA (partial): TGTGCTAGCAGTTTACCAGGGAGC. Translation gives CASSLPGS. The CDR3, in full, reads CASSLPGSDYTF.

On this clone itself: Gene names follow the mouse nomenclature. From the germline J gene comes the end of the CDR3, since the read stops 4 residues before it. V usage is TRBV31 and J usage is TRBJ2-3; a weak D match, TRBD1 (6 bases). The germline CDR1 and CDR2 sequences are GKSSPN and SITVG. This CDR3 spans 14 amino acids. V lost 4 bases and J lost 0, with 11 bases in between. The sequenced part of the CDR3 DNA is TGTGCCTGGATCCGGGACATCAGTGCAGAA. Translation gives CAWIRDISAE. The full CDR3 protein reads CAWIRDISAETLYF.

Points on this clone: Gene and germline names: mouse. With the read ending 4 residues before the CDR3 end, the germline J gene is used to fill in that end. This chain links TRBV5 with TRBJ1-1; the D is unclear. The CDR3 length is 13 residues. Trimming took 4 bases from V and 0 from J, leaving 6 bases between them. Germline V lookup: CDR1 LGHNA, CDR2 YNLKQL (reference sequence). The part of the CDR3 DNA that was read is TGTGCCAGCAGCCCAGGCTCAAACACA. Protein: CASSPGSNT. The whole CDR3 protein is CASSPGSNTEVFF.

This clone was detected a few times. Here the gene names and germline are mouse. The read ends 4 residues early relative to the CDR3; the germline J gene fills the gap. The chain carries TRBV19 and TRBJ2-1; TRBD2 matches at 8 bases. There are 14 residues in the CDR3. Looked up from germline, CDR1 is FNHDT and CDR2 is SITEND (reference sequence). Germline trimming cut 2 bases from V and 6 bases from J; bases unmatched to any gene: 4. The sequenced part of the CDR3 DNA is TGTGCCAGCAGTATCTGGGGGGCGCCTGCT. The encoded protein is CASSIWGAPA. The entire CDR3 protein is CASSIWGAPAEQFF.

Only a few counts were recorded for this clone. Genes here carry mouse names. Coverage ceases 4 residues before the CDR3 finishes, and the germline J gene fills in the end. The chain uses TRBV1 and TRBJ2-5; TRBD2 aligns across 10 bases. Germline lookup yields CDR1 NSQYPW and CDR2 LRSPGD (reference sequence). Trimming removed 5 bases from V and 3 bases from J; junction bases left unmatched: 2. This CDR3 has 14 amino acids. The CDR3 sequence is CTCSSGLGQDTQYF. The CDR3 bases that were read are TGCACCTGCAGTTCGGGACTGGGGCAAGAC. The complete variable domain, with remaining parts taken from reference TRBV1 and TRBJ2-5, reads VTLLEQNPRWRLVPRGQAVNLRCILKNSQYPWMSWYQQDLQKQLQWLFTLRSPGDKEVKSLPGADYLATRVTDTELRLQVANMSQGRTLYCTCSSGLGQDTQYFGPGTRLLVL.

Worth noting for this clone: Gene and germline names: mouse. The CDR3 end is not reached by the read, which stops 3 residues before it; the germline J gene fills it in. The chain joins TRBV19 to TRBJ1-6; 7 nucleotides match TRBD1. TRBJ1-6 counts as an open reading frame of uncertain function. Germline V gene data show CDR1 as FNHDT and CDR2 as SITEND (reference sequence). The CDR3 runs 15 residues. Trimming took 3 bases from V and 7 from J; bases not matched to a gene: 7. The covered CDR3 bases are TGTGCCAGCAGTAACACAGGGGCGGGGAATTCGCCC. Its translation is CASSNTGAGNSP. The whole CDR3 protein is CASSNTGAGNSPLYF.

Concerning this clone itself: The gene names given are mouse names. CDR3 DNA (partial): TGTGCCAGCAGTTCACAGGGGGACAACACCGGG. It is translated as CASSSQGDNTG. The whole CDR3 protein reads CASSSQGDNTGQLYF. The chain couples TRBV14 to TRBJ2-2; 8 bases line up with TRBD1. With the read ending 4 residues before the CDR3 end, the germline J gene is used to fill in that end. Germline loops: CDR1 SGHDT, CDR2 FRDEAV. With V trimmed by 3 bases and J by 2 bases, 3 bases remained unmatched. There are 15 residues in the CDR3.

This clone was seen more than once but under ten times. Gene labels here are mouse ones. CDR3 DNA (partial): TGTGCCAGCAGCTTAGGGGGACTGGGGGGCAACTATGCT. Translated, it gives CASSLGGLGGNYA. The whole CDR3 protein is CASSLGGLGGNYAEQFF. The chain combines TRBV3 with TRBJ2-1; 12 nucleotides line up with TRBD2. Sequencing ends 4 residues short of the CDR3 end; the germline J gene provides the rest. V gave up 1 base and J gave up 1 base; unmatched junction bases: 2. Germline CDR1 and CDR2: SNHLY and FYNGKV (reference sequence). The CDR3 sequence is 17 residues long.

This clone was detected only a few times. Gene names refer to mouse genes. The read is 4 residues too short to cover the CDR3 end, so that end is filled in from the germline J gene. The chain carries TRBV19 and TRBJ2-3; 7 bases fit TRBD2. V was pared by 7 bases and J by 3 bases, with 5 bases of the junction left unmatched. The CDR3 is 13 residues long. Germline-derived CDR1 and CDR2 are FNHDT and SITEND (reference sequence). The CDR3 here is CASGGGRAETLYF. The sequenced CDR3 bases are TGTGCCAGCGGGGGGGGTAGAGCAGAA.

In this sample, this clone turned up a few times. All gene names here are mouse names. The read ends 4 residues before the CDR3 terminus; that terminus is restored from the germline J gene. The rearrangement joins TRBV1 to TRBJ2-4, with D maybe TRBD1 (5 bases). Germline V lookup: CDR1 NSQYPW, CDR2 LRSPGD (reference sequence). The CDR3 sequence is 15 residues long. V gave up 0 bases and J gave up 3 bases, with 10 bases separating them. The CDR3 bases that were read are TGCACCTGCAGTGCAGACAGGGTTGGGCAAAAC. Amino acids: CTCSADRVGQN. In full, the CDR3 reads CTCSADRVGQNTLYF.

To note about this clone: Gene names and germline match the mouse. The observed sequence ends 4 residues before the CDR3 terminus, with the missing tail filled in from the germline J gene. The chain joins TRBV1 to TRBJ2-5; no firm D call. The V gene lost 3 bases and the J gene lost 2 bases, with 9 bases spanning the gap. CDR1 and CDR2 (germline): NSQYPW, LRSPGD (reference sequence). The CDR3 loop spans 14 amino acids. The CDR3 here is CTCSAPWLQDTQYF. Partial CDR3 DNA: TGCACCTGCAGTGCGCCCTGGCTCCAAGAC. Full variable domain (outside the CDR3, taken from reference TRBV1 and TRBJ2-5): VTLLEQNPRWRLVPRGQAVNLRCILKNSQYPWMSWYQQDLQKQLQWLFTLRSPGDKEVKSLPGADYLATRVTDTELRLQVANMSQGRTLYCTCSAPWLQDTQYFGPGTRLLVL.

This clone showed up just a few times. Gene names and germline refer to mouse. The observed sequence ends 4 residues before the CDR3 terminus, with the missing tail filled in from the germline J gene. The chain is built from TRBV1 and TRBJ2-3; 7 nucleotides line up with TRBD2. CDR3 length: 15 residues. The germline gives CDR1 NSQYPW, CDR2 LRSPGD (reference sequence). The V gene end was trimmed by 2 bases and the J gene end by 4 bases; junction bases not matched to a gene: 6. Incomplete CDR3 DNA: TGCACCTGCAGTGCACGGGGGGGGATGACAGAA. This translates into CTCSARGGMTE. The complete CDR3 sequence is CTCSARGGMTETLYF.